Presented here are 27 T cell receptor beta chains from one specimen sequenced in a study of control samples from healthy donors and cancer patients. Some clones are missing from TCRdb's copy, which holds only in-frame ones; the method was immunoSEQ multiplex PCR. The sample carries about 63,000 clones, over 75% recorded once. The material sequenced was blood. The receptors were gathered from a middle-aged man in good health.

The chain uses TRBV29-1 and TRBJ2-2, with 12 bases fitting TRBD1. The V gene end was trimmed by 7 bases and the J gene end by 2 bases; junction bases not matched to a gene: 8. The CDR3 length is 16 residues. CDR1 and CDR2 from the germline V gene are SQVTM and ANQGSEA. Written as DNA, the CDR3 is TGCAGCGCCTGGGACAGGGGGCTGTATAACACCGGGGAGCTGTTTTTT. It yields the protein CSAWDRGLYNTGELFF.

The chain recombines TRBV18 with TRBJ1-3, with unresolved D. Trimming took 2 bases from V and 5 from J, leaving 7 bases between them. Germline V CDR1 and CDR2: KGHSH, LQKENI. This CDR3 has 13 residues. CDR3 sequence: CASSPDGRNTIYF. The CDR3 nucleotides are TGTGCCAGCTCACCAGATGGGAGAAACACCATATATTTT.

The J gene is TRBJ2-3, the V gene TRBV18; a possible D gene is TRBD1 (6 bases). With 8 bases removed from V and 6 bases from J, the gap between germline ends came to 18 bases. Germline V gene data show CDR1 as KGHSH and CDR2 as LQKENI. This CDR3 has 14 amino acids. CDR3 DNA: TGTGCCAGCACACAAAGCCAGGGGTTGGATACGCAGTATTTT. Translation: CASTQSQGLDTQYF.

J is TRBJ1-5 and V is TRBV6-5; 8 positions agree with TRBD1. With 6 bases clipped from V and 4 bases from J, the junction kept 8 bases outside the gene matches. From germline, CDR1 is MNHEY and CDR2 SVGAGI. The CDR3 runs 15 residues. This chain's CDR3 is CASRLMTGENQPQHF. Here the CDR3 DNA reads TGTGCCAGCAGACTAATGACAGGGGAAAATCAGCCCCAGCATTTT.

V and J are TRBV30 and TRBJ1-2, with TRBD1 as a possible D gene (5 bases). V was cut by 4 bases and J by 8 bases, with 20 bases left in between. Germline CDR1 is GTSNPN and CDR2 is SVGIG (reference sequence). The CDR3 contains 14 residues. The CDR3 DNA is TGTGCCTGGATCCAGGGCGGGTTGCGGGACGGCTACACCTTC. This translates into CAWIQGGLRDGYTF.

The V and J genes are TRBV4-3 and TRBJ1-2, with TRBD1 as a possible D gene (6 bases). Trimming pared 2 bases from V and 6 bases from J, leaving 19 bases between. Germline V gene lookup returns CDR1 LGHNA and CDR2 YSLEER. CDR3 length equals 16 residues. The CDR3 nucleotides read TGCGCCAGCAGCCAACTGGCGGGGGCCCGGGTCGATGGCTACACCTTC. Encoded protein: CASSQLAGARVDGYTF.

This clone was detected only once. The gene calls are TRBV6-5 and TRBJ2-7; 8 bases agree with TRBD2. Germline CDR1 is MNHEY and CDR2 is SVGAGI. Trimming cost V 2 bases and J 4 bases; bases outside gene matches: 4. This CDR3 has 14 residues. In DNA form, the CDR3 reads TGTGCCAGCAGTTACACTAGCGGCACTTACGAGCAGTACTTC. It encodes CASSYTSGTYEQYF.

CDR3 residues: CASSEMLAGVVSYNEQFF. In nucleotides, the CDR3 is TGTGCCAGCAGTGAAATGCTAGCGGGAGTAGTCTCCTACAATGAGCAGTTCTTC. J is TRBJ2-1 and V is TRBV2, with 10 bases identical to TRBD2. The ends lost 2 bases at V and 0 bases at J; junction bases unmatched: 7. The CDR3 extends over 18 amino acids. CDR1 and CDR2 from the germline V gene are SNHLY and FYNNEI. The full variable domain, rest sourced from reference TRBV2 and TRBJ2-1, is EPEVTQTPSHQVTQMGQEVILRCVPISNHLYFYWYRQILGQKVEFLVSFYNNEISEKSEIFDDQFSVERPDGSNFTLKIRSTKLEDSAMYFCASSEMLAGVVSYNEQFFGPGTRLTVL.

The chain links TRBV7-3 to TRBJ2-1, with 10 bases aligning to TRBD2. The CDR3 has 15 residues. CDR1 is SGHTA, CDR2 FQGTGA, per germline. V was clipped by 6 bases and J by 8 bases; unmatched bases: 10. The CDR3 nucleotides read TGTGCCAGCAGTGCAGCTAGCGGGAGTACCCATGAGCAGTTCTTC. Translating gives CASSAASGSTHEQFF.

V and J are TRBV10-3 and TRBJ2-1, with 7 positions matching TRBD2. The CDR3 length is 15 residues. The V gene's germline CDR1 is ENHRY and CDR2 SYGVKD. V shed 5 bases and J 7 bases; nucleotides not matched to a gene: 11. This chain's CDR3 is CAISSSSGNGNEQFF. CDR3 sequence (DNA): TGTGCCATCAGTTCTTCCAGCGGGAACGGAAATGAGCAGTTCTTC.

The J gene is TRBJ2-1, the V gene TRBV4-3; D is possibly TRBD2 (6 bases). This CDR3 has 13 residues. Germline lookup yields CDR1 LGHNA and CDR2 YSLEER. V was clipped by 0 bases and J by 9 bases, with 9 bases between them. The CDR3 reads CASSQEWRGEQFF. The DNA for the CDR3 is TGCGCCAGCAGCCAAGAGTGGCGGGGTGAGCAGTTCTTC.

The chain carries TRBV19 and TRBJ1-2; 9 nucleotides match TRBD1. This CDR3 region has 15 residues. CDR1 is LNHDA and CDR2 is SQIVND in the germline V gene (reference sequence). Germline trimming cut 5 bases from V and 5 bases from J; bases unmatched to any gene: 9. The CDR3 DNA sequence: TGTGCCAGTAGTTACCCGGGACAGGGCTGGTATGGCTACACCTTC. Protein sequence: CASSYPGQGWYGYTF.

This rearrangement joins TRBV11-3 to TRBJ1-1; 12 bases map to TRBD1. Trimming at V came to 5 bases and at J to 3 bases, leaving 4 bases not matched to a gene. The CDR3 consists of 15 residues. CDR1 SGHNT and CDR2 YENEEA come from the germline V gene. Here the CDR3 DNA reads TGTGCCAGCAGCGAGGGACAGGGGGCGTACACTGAAGCTTTCTTT. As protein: CASSEGQGAYTEAFF. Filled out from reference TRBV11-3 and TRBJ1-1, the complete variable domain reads EAGVVQSPRYKIIEKKQPVAFWCNPISGHNTLYWYLQNLGQGPELLIRYENEEAVDDSQLPKDRFSAERLKGVDSTLKIQPAELGDSAVYLCASSEGQGAYTEAFFGQGTRLTVV.

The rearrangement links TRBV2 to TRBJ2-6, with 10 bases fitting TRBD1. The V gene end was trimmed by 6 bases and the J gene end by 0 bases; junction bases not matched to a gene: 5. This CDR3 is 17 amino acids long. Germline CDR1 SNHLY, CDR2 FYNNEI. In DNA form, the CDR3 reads TGTGCCAGCAGAGGGACAGGGGTCAGCTCTGGGGCCAACGTCCTGACTTTC. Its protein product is CASRGTGVSSGANVLTF. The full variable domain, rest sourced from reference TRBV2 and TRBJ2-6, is EPEVTQTPSHQVTQMGQEVILRCVPISNHLYFYWYRQILGQKVEFLVSFYNNEISEKSEIFDDQFSVERPDGSNFTLKIRSTKLEDSAMYFCASRGTGVSSGANVLTFGAGSRLTVL.

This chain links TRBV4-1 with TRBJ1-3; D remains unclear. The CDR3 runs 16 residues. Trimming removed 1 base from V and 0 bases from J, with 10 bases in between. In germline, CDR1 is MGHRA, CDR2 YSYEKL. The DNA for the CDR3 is TGCGCCAGCAGCCAAGTCTGGCCAGACTCTGGAAACACCATATATTTT. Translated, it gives CASSQVWPDSGNTIYF.

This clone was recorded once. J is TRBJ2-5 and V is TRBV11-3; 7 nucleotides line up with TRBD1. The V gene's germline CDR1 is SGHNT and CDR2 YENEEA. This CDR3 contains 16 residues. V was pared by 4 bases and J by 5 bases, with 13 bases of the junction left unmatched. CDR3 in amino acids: CASSSRFDRARETQYF. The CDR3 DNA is TGTGCCAGCAGCTCGCGGTTCGACAGGGCAAGGGAGACCCAGTACTTC. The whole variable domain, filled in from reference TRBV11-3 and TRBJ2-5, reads EAGVVQSPRYKIIEKKQPVAFWCNPISGHNTLYWYLQNLGQGPELLIRYENEEAVDDSQLPKDRFSAERLKGVDSTLKIQPAELGDSAVYLCASSSRFDRARETQYFGPGTRLLVL.

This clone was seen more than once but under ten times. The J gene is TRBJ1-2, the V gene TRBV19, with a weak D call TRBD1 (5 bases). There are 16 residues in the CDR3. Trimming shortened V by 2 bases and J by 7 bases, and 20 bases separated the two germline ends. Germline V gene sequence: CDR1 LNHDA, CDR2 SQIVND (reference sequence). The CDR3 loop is CASSISSGAGSRGYTF. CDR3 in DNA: TGTGCCAGTAGTATATCTTCGGGAGCAGGGAGTCGTGGCTACACCTTC. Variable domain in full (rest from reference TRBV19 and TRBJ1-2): DGGITQSPKYLFRKEGQNVTLSCEQNLNHDAMYWYRQDPGQGLRLIYYSQIVNDFQKGDIAEGYSVSREKKESFPLTVTSAQKNPTAFYLCASSISSGAGSRGYTFGSGTRLTVV.

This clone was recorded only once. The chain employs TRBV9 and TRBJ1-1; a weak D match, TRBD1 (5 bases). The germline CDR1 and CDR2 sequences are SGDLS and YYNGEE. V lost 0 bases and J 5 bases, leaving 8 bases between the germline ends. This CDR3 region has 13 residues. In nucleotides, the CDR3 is TGTGCCAGCAGCGTAGCGGGGGAAACTGAAGCTTTCTTT. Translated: CASSVAGETEAFF.

The CDR3 coding sequence is TGTGCCAGCAGTGAAGCGGGGAGGGGGGCGCAGTACTTC. Translating gives CASSEAGRGAQYF. The chain is built from TRBV6-1 and TRBJ2-7; a weak D match, TRBD2 (7 bases). The V gene's germline CDR1 is MNHNS and CDR2 SASEGT. The CDR3 runs to 13 residues. Trimming took off 0 bases at V and 9 bases at J, with 12 bases between the two ends.

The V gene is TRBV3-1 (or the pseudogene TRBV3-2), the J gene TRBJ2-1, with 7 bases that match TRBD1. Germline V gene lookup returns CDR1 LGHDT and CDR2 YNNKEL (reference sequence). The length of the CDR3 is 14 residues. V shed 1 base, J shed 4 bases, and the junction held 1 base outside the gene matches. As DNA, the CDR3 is TGTGCCAGCAGCCAAGGGACAGGTTACAATGAGCAGTTCTTC. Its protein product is CASSQGTGYNEQFF.

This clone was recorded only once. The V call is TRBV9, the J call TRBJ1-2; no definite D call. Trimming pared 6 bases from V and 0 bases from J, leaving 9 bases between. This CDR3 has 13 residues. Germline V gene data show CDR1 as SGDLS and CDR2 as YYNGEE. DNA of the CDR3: TGTGCCAGCAACAAGGAAGCTAACTATGGCTACACCTTC. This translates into CASNKEANYGYTF.

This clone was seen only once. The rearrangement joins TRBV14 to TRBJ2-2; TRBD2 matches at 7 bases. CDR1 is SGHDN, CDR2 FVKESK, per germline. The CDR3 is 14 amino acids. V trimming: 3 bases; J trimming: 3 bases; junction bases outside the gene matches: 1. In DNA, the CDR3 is TGTGCCAGCAGCCAGGGGGGGGACACCGGGGAGCTGTTTTTT. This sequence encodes CASSQGGDTGELFF.

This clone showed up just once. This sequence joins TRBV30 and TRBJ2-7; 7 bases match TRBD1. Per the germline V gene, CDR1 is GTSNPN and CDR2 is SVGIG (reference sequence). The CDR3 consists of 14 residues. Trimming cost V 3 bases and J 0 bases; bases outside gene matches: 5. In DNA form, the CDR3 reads TGTGCCTGGAGGAAGACAGGGTACTCCTACGAGCAGTACTTC. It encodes CAWRKTGYSYEQYF.

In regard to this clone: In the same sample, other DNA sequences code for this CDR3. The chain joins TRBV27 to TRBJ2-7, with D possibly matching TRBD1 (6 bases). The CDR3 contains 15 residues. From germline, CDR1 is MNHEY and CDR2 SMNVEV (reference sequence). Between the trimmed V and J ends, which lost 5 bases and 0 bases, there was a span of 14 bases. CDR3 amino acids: CASSPDRTSSYEQYF. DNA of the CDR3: TGTGCCAGCAGTCCAGACAGGACGAGCTCCTACGAGCAGTACTTC.

Here the CDR3 DNA reads TGTGCCAGCAGCCAAGGTCAGGTTTTCCTCATGGGCTACACCTTC. It translates to CASSQGQVFLMGYTF. The chain carries TRBV3-1 (or the pseudogene TRBV3-2) and TRBJ1-2; D uncertain. There are 15 residues in the CDR3. Germline loops: CDR1 LGHDT, CDR2 YNNKEL (reference sequence). The ends were cut back, 1 base at V and 8 bases at J, with 17 bases in the middle.

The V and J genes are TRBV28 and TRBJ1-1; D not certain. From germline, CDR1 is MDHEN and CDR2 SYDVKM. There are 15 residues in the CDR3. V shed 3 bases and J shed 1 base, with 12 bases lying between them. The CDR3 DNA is TGTGCCAGCAGTTTCGGCGGAATCCAGAACACTGAAGCTTTCTTT. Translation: CASSFGGIQNTEAFF.

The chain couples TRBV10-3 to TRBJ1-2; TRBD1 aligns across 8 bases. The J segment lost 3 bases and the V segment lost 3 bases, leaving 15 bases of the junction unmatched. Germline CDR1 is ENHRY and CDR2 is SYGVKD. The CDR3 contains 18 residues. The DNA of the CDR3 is TGTGCCATCAGTGAAGGGGGTGCAGGGGGCGGAAGGGACTATGGCTACACCTTC. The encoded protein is CAISEGGAGGGRDYGYTF.